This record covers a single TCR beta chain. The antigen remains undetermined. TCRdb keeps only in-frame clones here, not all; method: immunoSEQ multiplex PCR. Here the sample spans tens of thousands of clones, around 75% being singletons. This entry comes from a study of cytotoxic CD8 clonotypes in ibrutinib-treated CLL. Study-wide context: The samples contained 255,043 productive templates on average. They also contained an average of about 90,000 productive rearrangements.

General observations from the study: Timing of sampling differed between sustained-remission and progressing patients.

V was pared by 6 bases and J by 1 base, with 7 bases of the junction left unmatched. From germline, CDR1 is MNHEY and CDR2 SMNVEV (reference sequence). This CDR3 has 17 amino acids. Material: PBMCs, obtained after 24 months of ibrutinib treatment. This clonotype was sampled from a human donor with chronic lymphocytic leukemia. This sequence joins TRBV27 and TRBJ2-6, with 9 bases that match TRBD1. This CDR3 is CASSILQGASGANVLTF. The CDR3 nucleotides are TGTGCCAGCAGCATCCTACAGGGGGCATCTGGGGCCAACGTCCTGACTTTC.